The clone carrying this TCR beta chain has a single count. Original methodology: Reference gene primer amplification gave nucleated cell count estimates. TCRdb's table, derived via immunoSEQ multiplex PCR, lists solely in-frame clones and lacks some. The V and J calls and clone size were taken over from that table, and D and trimming were inferred from the DNA. The profile shows approximately 75,000 clones, 80% to 95% of them singletons. The data stem from a study of blood T cell repertoires in COVID-19. Study at large: PBMCs, B-cell-depleted T cells, or T cells were the source of the cDNA or gDNA that made up the material.

V dropped 8 bases and J dropped 1 base, with 11 bases sitting between them. The CDR3 is made up of 14 amino acids. The V gene's germline CDR1 is MNHEY and CDR2 SMNVEV (reference sequence). What was sequenced was peripheral blood. The chain uses TRBV27 and TRBJ1-4, with a weak D call TRBD1 (5 bases). The clonotype originates from a human donor in a cohort sampled during active COVID-19. In nucleotides, the CDR3 is TGTGCCAGCCGACGGGGGTTAACTAATGAAAAACTGTTTTTT. Translated, it gives CASRRGLTNEKLFF.